The T cell receptor (beta chain) under discussion was sequenced for a study of neurological immune-mediated disorders. Trimming at V came to 3 bases and at J to 9 bases, leaving 8 bases not matched to a gene. CDR3 length: 15 amino acids. 5'RACE employing 10-nucleotide random UMIs yielded the cDNA. TCRdb itself ran the 5' RACE reads through MiXCR, one entry per CDR3 protein. The data show about 21,000 distinct CDR3 sequences, roughly a sixth seen once. This clonotype was observed many times. Each sorted-subset library came from approximately 940,000 CD4+ or CD8+ T cells. The sequence came from a young woman with multiple sclerosis. The V call is TRBV12-3 or TRBV12-4, the J call TRBJ2-1, with 10 bases matching TRBD1. Sequenced sample: CD8+ T cells from blood. CDR3 in DNA: TGTGCCAGCAGTTTCCGGGACAGGGGCTTGGGTGAGCAGTTCTTC. This encodes CASSFRDRGLGEQFF.